The clone carrying this TCR beta chain was counted only a few times. These data originate in a study of response to subunit inactivated influenza vaccine. TCRdb called the RT-PCR reads again in MiXCR, with one record for every CDR3 protein. This table holds 550,000 to 800,000 distinct CDR3 sequences, more than 15% found once. Trimming pared 2 bases from V and 2 bases from J, leaving 15 bases between. Germline assignment: CDR1 LGHDT and CDR2 YNNKEL (reference sequence). The CDR3 is 16 residues long. The source material was PBMCs from blood, sampled 11 to 12 days after vaccination. The TCR was taken from a man aged 45-65 years who received an inactivated influenza vaccine. The chain is built from TRBV3-1 and TRBJ2-5; D perhaps matches TRBD2 (6 bases). CDR3 coding DNA: TGTGCCAGCAGCCAATATAAGCTAGCGTCTCAAGAGACCCAGTACTTC. Protein: CASSQYKLASQETQYF.